What follows are 2 T cell receptor beta chains derived from one specimen sequenced in a study of breast tumors, draining lymph nodes, adjacent tissues. TCRdb fed the multiplex PCR reads into MiXCR, producing one record per CDR3 protein. Of about 200,000 distinct CDR3 sequences in the sample, roughly 29% were seen once. Samples came from axillary lymph nodes draining the breast cancer. The specimen was axillary lymph node tissue. The receptors stem from a female donor with breast cancer. Some clones in this sample may be carry-over from other donors' samples.

This clonotype was seen repeatedly, ten times or more. The chain recombines TRBV3-1 with TRBJ1-6; unclear D gene. Trimming cost V 4 bases and J 6 bases, with 10 bases left between them. Per germline, CDR1 LGHDT and CDR2 YNNKEL (reference sequence). The CDR3 contains 14 residues. CDR3 sequence reads: CASSPGFRNSPLHF. CDR3 nucleotide sequence: TGTGCCAGCAGCCCCGGGTTTCGTAATTCACCCCTCCACTTT.

A few counts support this clonotype. Since a much larger clone is just one base distant, this may be a read error. This chain links TRBV20-1 with TRBJ2-1; D gene uncertain. Trimming took 0 bases from V and 6 from J, leaving 15 bases between them. Germline V CDR1 and CDR2: DFQATT, SNEGSKA (reference sequence). CDR3 length equals 15 residues. The CDR3 bases are TGCAGTGCTAGAGACTCTCTACTTCCCTCCAATGAGCAGTTCTTC. It specifies CSARDSLLPSNEQFF.